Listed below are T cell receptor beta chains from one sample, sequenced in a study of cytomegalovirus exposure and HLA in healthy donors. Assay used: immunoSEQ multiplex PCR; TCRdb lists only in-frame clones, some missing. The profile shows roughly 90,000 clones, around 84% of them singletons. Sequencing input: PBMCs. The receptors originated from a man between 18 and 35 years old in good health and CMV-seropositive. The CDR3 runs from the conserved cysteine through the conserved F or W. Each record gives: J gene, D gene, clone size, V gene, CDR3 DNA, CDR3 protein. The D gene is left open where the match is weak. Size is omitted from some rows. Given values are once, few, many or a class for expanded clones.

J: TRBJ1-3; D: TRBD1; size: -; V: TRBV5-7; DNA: TGTGCCAGCAACAACCTCCTGGGACAGGGGGTTACTGGAAACACCATATATTTT; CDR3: CASNNLLGQGVTGNTIYF
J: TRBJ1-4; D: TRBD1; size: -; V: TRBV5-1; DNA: TGCGCCAGCAGCTTGGCGGCAGGGGGTCTTGAAAAACTGTTTTTT; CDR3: CASSLAAGGLEKLFF
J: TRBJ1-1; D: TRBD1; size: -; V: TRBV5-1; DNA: TGCGCCAGCAGCGGCTCCGGGACAGGGAGGTTGGGACACACTGAAGCTTTCTTT; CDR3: CASSGSGTGRLGHTEAFF
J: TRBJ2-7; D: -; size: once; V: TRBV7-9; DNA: TGTGCCAGCAGTTGGCAGGAAAGCACTCCATACGAGCAGTACTTC; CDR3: CASSWQESTPYEQYF
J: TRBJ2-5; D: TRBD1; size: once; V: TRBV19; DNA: TGTGCCAGTAGTTCCCGGACAGGGGTTGGTCAAGAGACCCAGTACTTC; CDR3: CASSSRTGVGQETQYF
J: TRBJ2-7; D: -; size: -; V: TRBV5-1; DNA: TGCGCCAGCAGCTTGGGAATAGCGGACTCCTACGAGCAGTACTTC; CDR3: CASSLGIADSYEQYF
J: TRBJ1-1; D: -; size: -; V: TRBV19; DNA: TGTGCCAGTATGGGCAGGAACACTGAAGCTTTCTTT; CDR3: CASMGRNTEAFF
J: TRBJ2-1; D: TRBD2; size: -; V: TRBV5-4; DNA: TGTGCCAGCAGCTTGCAAGCGGGAGGGCCTAATGAGCAGTTCTTC; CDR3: CASSLQAGGPNEQFF
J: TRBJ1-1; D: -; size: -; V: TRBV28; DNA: TGTGCCAGCAGTACCCAGGTTGAAGCTTTCTTT; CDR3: CASSTQVEAFF
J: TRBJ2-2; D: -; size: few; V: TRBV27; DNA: TGTGCCAGCACCTCGATAGCACATCGACCGAACACCGGGGAGCTGTTTTTT; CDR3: CASTSIAHRPNTGELFF
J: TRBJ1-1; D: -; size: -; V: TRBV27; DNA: TGTGCCAGCAGTTTCAGGGCCAGACGGACTGAAGCTTTCTTT; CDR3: CASSFRARRTEAFF
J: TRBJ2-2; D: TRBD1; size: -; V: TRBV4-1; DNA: TGCGCCAGCAGCTCCTTGGGGACAGGGATTTATTCCGGGGAGCTGTTTTTT; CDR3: CASSSLGTGIYSGELFF
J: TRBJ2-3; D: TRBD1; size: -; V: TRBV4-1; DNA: TGCGCCAGCAGCCAAGCCCAGGGGGCGGCAGATACGCAGTATTTT; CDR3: CASSQAQGAADTQYF
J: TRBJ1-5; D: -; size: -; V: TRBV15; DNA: TGTGCCACCAGCGGGGCCGGGACATCTTCAGGGACGCCCCAGCATTTT; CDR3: CATSGAGTSSGTPQHF
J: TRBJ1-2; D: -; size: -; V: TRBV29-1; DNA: TGCAGCGTACGGGACACCCTTAACTATGGCTACACCTTC; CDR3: CSVRDTLNYGYTF
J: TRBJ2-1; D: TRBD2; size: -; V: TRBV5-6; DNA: TGTGCCAGCAGTCCCCTAGGGGAGGGGCCGAGGAATGAGCAGTTCTTC; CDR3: CASSPLGEGPRNEQFF
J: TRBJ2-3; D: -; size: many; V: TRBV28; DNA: TGTGCCAGCATCTTATCGGGGGGCGGTACTACGCAGTATTTT; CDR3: CASILSGGGTTQYF
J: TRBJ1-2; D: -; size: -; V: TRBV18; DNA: TGTGCCAGCTCACCCGCTACCGGAGGGTCTAACTATGGCTACACCTTC; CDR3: CASSPATGGSNYGYTF
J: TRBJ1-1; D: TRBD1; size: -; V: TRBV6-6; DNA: TGTGCCAGCAGTCGGAGAACGGACAGGGACGGAGCTTTCTTT; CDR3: CASSRRTDRDGAFF
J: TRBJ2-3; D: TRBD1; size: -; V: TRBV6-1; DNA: TGTGCCAGCAGTACACAGGGGCTCACAGATACGCAGTATTTT; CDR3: CASSTQGLTDTQYF
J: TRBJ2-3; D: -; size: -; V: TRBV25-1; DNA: TGTGCCAGCAGCGGGGGACCGGGCACAGATACGCAGTATTTT; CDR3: CASSGGPGTDTQYF
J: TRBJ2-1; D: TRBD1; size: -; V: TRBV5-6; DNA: TGTGCCAGCAGCTGGGACAGGGGGCGAGCCTACAATGAGCAGTTCTTC; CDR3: CASSWDRGRAYNEQFF
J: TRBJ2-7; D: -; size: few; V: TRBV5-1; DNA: TGCGCCAGCAGCTTTTCCGGGGGCTCCTACGAGCAGTACTTC; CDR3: CASSFSGGSYEQYF
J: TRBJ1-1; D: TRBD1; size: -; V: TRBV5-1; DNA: TGCGCCAGCAGCTTGGGGGACAGAAACACTGAAGCTTTCTTT; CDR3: CASSLGDRNTEAFF
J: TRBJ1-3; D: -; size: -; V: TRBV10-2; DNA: TGCGCCAGCAGTGGGACTTGGGTCTCTGGAAACACCATATATTTT; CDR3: CASSGTWVSGNTIYF
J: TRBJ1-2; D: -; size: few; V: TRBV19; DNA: TGTGCCAGTAGTCAACAGGACTATGGCTACACCTTC; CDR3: CASSQQDYGYTF
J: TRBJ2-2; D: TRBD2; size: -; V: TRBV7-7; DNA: TGTGCCAGTGTTAGCGGGGCCGGGGAGCTGTTTTTT; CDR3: CASVSGAGELFF
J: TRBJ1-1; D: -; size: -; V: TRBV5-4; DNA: TGTGCCAGCAGCTTGGAAACAGGGTGGACTGAAGCTTTCTTT; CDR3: CASSLETGWTEAFF
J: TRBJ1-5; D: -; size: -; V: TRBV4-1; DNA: TGCGCCAGCAGCCAAGTTTGGCAAACCAATCAGCCCCAGCATTTT; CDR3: CASSQVWQTNQPQHF
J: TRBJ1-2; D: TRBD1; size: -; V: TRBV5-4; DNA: TGTGCCAGCAGCGCCGGACAGGGGTTGTTAACGGCGGGCTACACCTTC; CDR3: CASSAGQGLLTAGYTF
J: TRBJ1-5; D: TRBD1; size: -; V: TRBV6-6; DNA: TGTGCCAGCAGTACAAGGGACAGGGGAAGTCAGCCCCAGCATTTT; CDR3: CASSTRDRGSQPQHF
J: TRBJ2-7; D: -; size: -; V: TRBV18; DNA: TGTGCCAGCTCACCATCCAGGGCGAGCTCCTACGAGCAGTACTTC; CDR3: CASSPSRASSYEQYF
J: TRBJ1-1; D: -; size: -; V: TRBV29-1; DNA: TGCAGCGTTGAGGAGGTGATGAACACTGAAGCTTTCTTT; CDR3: CSVEEVMNTEAFF
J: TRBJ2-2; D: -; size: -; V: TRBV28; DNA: TGTGCCAGCAGAACCCAAGAGGTATTCACCGGGGAGCTGTTTTTT; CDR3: CASRTQEVFTGELFF
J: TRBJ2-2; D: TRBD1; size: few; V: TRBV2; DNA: TGTGCCAGCGGATGGACAGGGGTGGACGCCGGGGAGCTGTTTTTT; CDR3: CASGWTGVDAGELFF
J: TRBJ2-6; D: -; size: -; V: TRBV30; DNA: TGTGCCTGGAAATATCTCGGGGCCAACGTCCTGACTTTC; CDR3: CAWKYLGANVLTF
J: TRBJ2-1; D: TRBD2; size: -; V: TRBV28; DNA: TGTGCCAGCAGTCCTGGGACTAGCGGTCCGTACAATGAGCAGTTCTTC; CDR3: CASSPGTSGPYNEQFF
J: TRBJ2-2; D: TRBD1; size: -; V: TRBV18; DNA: TGTGCCAGCCAGGCCCAGGGGGACACCGGGGAGCTGTTTTTT; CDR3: CASQAQGDTGELFF
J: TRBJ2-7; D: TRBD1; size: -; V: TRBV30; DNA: TGTGCCTGGGGGGGACAGGGGCTCACCGAGCAGTACTTC; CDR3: CAWGGQGLTEQYF
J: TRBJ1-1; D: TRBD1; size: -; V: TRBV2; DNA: TGTGCCAGCTTCCGGGACAGGGACACTGAAGCTTTCTTT; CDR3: CASFRDRDTEAFF
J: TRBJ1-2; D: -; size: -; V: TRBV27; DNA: TGTGCCAGCAGCCGCTTAGGAGGCGGTAACTATGGCTACACCTTC; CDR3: CASSRLGGGNYGYTF
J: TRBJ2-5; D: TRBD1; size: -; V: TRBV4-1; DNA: TGCGCCAGCAGCCAACCCGGACAGGGTTCGGAGACCCAGTACTTC; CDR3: CASSQPGQGSETQYF
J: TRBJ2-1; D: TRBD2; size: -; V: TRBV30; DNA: TGTGCCTGCCTAGCGGGAGGGTTGAGGCAGTTCTTC; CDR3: CACLAGGLRQFF
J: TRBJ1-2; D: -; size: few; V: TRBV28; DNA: TGTGCCAGCAGTTTACAGGGCCTCCACTATGGCTACACCTTC; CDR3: CASSLQGLHYGYTF
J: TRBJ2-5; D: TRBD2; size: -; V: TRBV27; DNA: TGTGCCAGCAGTCCCCGGGTAGCGGGAGAAGAGACCCAGTACTTC; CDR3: CASSPRVAGEETQYF
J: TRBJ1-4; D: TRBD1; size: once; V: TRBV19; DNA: TGTGCCAGTAGTACTGGACAGGGTAGTGAAAAACTGTTTTTT; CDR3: CASSTGQGSEKLFF